These 9 T cell receptor beta chains share one sample of origin, sequenced in a study of human T cells and chemical hapten exposure. Regarding time point: pre-sensitization, week 0. The treatment is: therapeutic diphenylcyclopropenone sensitization with weekly scalp DPC. TCRdb reanalysed the RACE reads using MiXCR and keeps one entry per CDR3 protein. The sample has about 80,000 distinct CDR3 sequences; around 13% are singletons. This material consisted of whole blood, taken in connection with sensitization to the hapten diphenylcyclopropenone (DPC). The source is a woman aged 45-65 years with alopecia areata. Some clones in this sample may be carry-over from other donors' samples.

The sample holds a few counts of this clonotype. The chain is built from TRBV29-1 and TRBJ1-1; 7 bases are a match to TRBD1. CDR3 length equals 15 residues. In germline, CDR1 is SQVTM, CDR2 ANQGSEA. V lost 7 bases, J lost 1 base, and 12 bases stayed unmatched. The CDR3: CSARDRQESNTEAFF. For the CDR3, the DNA is TGCAGCGCGAGGGACAGACAGGAGTCGAACACTGAAGCTTTCTTT.

The chain joins TRBV5-5 to TRBJ2-2, with TRBD1 identical over 9 bases. Germline CDR1 SGHKS, CDR2 YYEKEE (reference sequence). The CDR3 is 15 amino acids. Trimming took 4 bases from V and 7 from J; bases not matched to a gene: 8. CDR3 in amino acids: CASSIQGAPGGELFF. CDR3 DNA: TGTGCCAGCAGCATACAGGGGGCGCCGGGCGGGGAGCTGTTTTTT.

This clonotype was counted between two and nine times. The chain joins TRBV20-1 to TRBJ2-2, with 7 bases that match TRBD2. The CDR3 loop spans 15 amino acids. With 6 bases clipped from V and 4 bases from J, the junction kept 11 bases outside the gene matches. Per the germline V gene, CDR1 is DFQATT and CDR2 is SNEGSKA (reference sequence). The CDR3 DNA reads as TGCAGTGCCCGCTTTGCGGGAGCGACCACCGGGGAGCTGTTTTTT. Its translation is CSARFAGATTGELFF.

This clonotype was seen only a few times. V usage is TRBV7-7 and J usage is TRBJ2-5; no definite D call. The CDR3 totals 13 residues. Germline CDR1 SSHAT, CDR2 FNYEAQ (reference sequence). Between the trimmed V and J ends, which lost 4 bases and 1 base, there was a span of 7 bases. The CDR3 reads CASSSSFQETQYF. CDR3 coding DNA: TGTGCCAGCAGCTCGTCGTTCCAAGAGACCCAGTACTTC.

This clonotype was counted many times. The chain employs TRBV20-1 and TRBJ2-5, with TRBD2 identical over 8 bases. CDR1 is DFQATT and CDR2 is SNEGSKA in the germline V gene (reference sequence). Unmatched junction bases numbered 13, after V lost 5 bases and J lost 2 bases. CDR3 length: 16 residues. The CDR3 DNA reads TGCAGTGCTCCCCCCCCACTAGCGGAAATTCAAGAGACCCAGTACTTC. As protein: CSAPPPLAEIQETQYF.

On this clonotype itself: Germline is not matched at one junction end, which may reflect a read error. The CDR3 DNA sequence: TGTGCCAGCAGCCGTGTAGGACAGCTTGAAAAACTGTTATTT. Translated: CASSRVGQLEKLLF. The chain uses TRBV3-1 and TRBJ1-4; D is perhaps TRBD1 (6 bases). Germline V CDR1 and CDR2: LGHDT, YNNKEL (reference sequence). The CDR3 is 14 amino acids.

Ten or more counts support this clonotype. V gene TRBV20-1 combines with J gene TRBJ2-4, with 9 bases aligning to TRBD1. Germline assignment: CDR1 DFQATT and CDR2 SNEGSKA (reference sequence). The CDR3 is 13 amino acids. Trimming at V came to 6 bases and at J to 4 bases, leaving 4 bases not matched to a gene. The CDR3 spells CSAEGQGKNIQYF. CDR3 bases: TGCAGTGCGGAGGGACAGGGAAAAAACATTCAGTACTTC.

This clonotype was counted a few times. The rearrangement uses TRBV5-5 and TRBJ2-7; 7 positions match TRBD2. The CDR3 is 15 amino acids. Germline V lookup: CDR1 SGHKS, CDR2 YYEKEE (reference sequence). After removal of 0 bases from V and 3 bases from J, the junction contained 6 bases not matched to a gene. The CDR3 nucleotides are TGTGCCAGCAGCTTGGGGGCTAGCGGCCTCTACGAGCAGTACTTC. Translating gives CASSLGASGLYEQYF. The variable domain in full, with the rest retrieved from reference TRBV5-5 and TRBJ2-7, is DAGVTQSPTHLIKTRGQQVTLRCSPISGHKSVSWYQQVLGQGPQFIFQYYEKEERGRGNFPDRFSARQFPNYSSELNVNALLLGDSALYLCASSLGASGLYEQYFGPGTRLTVT.

This clonotype was counted at least ten times. The V call is TRBV12-3 or TRBV12-4, the J call TRBJ1-1; D is perhaps TRBD1 (5 bases). There are 13 residues in the CDR3. The V gene lost 10 bases and the J gene lost 5 bases, with 17 bases spanning the gap. CDR3 protein: CAILEGSGTEAFF. In nucleotides, the CDR3 is TGTGCCATCCTCGAGGGGTCGGGGACTGAAGCTTTCTTT.